The 18 T cell receptor beta chains below all came from one sample that was sequenced in a study of blood T cell repertoires in COVID-19. The repertoire was sequenced with immunoSEQ multiplex PCR; TCRdb's copy has only in-frame clones and lacks some. The repertoire has over 250,000 clones, about 88% of them found once; the top ten carry 2.6%. The sample taken for sequencing was PBMCs or T cells enriched from blood (not recorded which). These receptor sequences come from a man in his sixties who had recovered from COVID-19.

Comments on this clone: Mismatch with germline at one junction end may stem from a read error. V gene TRBV6-5 combines with J gene TRBJ2-5; D may be TRBD1 (5 bases). Germline assignment: CDR1 MNHEY and CDR2 SVGAGI. The CDR3 is 14 amino acids. The CDR3 DNA follows: TGTGCCAGCAGTGACTCGGCAGGGTGGGAGACCCAGTACTTC. Residues: CASSDSAGWETQYF.

V and J are TRBV3-1 (or the pseudogene TRBV3-2) and TRBJ2-4; TRBD1 is a possible D gene (6 bases). V lost 4 bases and J lost 2, with 12 bases in between. The CDR3 is 15 amino acids. Germline CDR1 and CDR2: LGHDT and YNNKEL (reference sequence). In DNA form, the CDR3 reads TGTGCCAGCAGCCTGGGACAACAAACCAAAAACATTCAGTACTTC. This codes for CASSLGQQTKNIQYF.

The genes are TRBV9 and TRBJ1-1; unclear D gene. The CDR3 runs to 15 residues. In germline, CDR1 is SGDLS, CDR2 YYNGEE. The V gene lost 2 bases and the J gene lost 4 bases, with 15 bases spanning the gap. The chain's CDR3 is CASSVYKGVGTEAFF. As DNA, the CDR3 is TGTGCCAGCAGCGTTTACAAGGGAGTGGGCACTGAAGCTTTCTTT.

The chain carries TRBV18 and TRBJ1-1; 11 bases line up with TRBD1. V was clipped by 10 bases and J by 0 bases; unmatched bases: 1. The CDR3 totals 13 residues. The germline CDR1 and CDR2 sequences are KGHSH and LQKENI. CDR3 region: CATGQGVNTEAFF. The CDR3 coding sequence is TGTGCCACGGGACAGGGGGTGAACACTGAAGCTTTCTTT. Together with reference TRBV18 and TRBJ1-1, the CDR3 gives the full variable domain: NAGVMQNPRHLVRRRGQEARLRCSPMKGHSHVYWYRQLPEEGLKFMVYLQKENIIDESGMPKERFSAEFPKEGPSILRIQQVVRGDSAAYFCATGQGVNTEAFFGQGTRLTVV.

The rearrangement links TRBV9 to TRBJ2-3; 7 bases line up with TRBD1. The V gene end was trimmed by 5 bases and the J gene end by 4 bases; junction bases not matched to a gene: 4. Per the germline V gene, CDR1 is SGDLS and CDR2 is YYNGEE. The CDR3 runs to 13 residues. CDR3 bases: TGTGCCAGCAGAGGGACAGCCTCAGATACGCAGTATTTT. It specifies CASRGTASDTQYF. The variable domain in full, completed from reference TRBV9 and TRBJ2-3, reads DSGVTQTPKHLITATGQRVTLRCSPRSGDLSVYWYQQSLDQGLQFLIQYYNGEERAKGNILERFSAQQFPDLHSELNLSSLELGDSALYFCASRGTASDTQYFGPGTRLTVL.

CDR3 region: CASSEVASGGRSYEQYF. CDR3 coding DNA: TGCGCCAGCAGTGAGGTCGCTAGCGGGGGTAGGTCCTACGAGCAGTACTTC. The gene calls are TRBV10-2 and TRBJ2-7; 10 positions match TRBD2. V shed 2 bases and J 1 base; nucleotides not matched to a gene: 8. Germline CDR1 is WSHSY and CDR2 is SAAADI. The CDR3 is made up of 17 amino acids.

This sequence joins TRBV2 and TRBJ2-3, with 8 bases that match TRBD2. The trim removed 7 bases at V and 5 bases at J, leaving 11 bases unmatched. The CDR3 length is 15 residues. CDR1 and CDR2 (germline): SNHLY, FYNNEI. CDR3 region: CASIVGTSKRDTQYF. DNA of the CDR3: TGTGCCAGCATAGTTGGGACTAGTAAGAGAGATACGCAGTATTTT.

This chain uses TRBV7-9 with TRBJ2-2; D remains unclear. From germline, CDR1 is SEHNR and CDR2 FQNEAQ (reference sequence). V lost 0 bases, J lost 9 bases, and 11 bases lay in between. There are 14 residues in the CDR3. CDR3 residues: CASSLAERFWELFF. The DNA for the CDR3 is TGTGCCAGCAGCTTAGCGGAGAGGTTCTGGGAGCTGTTTTTT.

The V call is TRBV4-1, the J call TRBJ2-1, with 7 bases identical to TRBD2. The CDR3 contains 17 residues. Germline CDR1 and CDR2: MGHRA and YSYEKL. The junction had 6 bases not matched to a gene; V was cut back by 1 base and J by 0 bases. The CDR3 reads CASSQGLRGNSYNEQFF. CDR3 nucleotide sequence: TGCGCCAGCAGCCAAGGCCTGCGGGGGAACTCCTACAATGAGCAGTTCTTC.

This chain joins TRBV4-2 and TRBJ2-7; 7 nucleotides match TRBD2. CDR1 and CDR2 from the germline V gene are LGHNA and YNFKEQ. This CDR3 is built from 16 residues. The J segment lost 4 bases and the V segment lost 0 bases, leaving 9 bases of the junction unmatched. The CDR3 DNA reads TGTGCCAGCAGCCAAGAATCTCAGGGAGGGAAATACGAGCAGTACTTC. Protein: CASSQESQGGKYEQYF.

This clone turned up a few times. This rearrangement joins TRBV25-1 to TRBJ1-6, with D unclear. Germline CDR1 is MGHDK and CDR2 is SYGVNS. Deletions cut 2 bases from V and 10 bases from J, with 12 bases between. The CDR3 runs 14 residues. The CDR3 region has the DNA TGTGCCAGCAGTGAAGAGGCCGTCCCCTCACCCCTCCACTTT. Protein product: CASSEEAVPSPLHF.

The chain employs TRBV19 and TRBJ1-3; D gene unclear. V dropped 2 bases and J dropped 0 bases, with 8 bases sitting between them. This CDR3 has 15 amino acids. CDR1 is LNHDA, CDR2 SQIVND, per germline (reference sequence). CDR3 protein: CASSISRYSGNTIYF. CDR3 bases: TGTGCCAGTAGTATAAGCCGATACTCTGGAAACACCATATATTTT. The variable domain in full, completed from reference TRBV19 and TRBJ1-3, reads DGGITQSPKYLFRKEGQNVTLSCEQNLNHDAMYWYRQDPGQGLRLIYYSQIVNDFQKGDIAEGYSVSREKKESFPLTVTSAQKNPTAFYLCASSISRYSGNTIYFGEGSWLTVV.

This chain connects TRBV4-2 to TRBJ1-1; D remains unclear. From germline, CDR1 is LGHNA and CDR2 YNFKEQ. The V end lost 4 bases, the J end lost 1 base, and 10 bases lay between the germline ends. CDR3 length equals 14 residues. The CDR3 DNA follows: TGTGCCAGCAGCCCAAGCCGGGGGAACACTGAAGCTTTCTTT. Translated, it gives CASSPSRGNTEAFF.

The chain links TRBV2 to TRBJ2-1, with 8 positions matching TRBD2. This CDR3 has 15 residues. V shed 3 bases, J shed 4 bases, and the junction held 5 bases outside the gene matches. CDR1 and CDR2 from the germline V gene are SNHLY and FYNNEI. The chain's CDR3 is CASSDASGLYNEQFF. For the CDR3, the DNA is TGTGCCAGCAGTGATGCTAGCGGGCTTTACAATGAGCAGTTCTTC.

The chain combines TRBV3-1 (or the pseudogene TRBV3-2) with TRBJ1-5; 7 nucleotides line up with TRBD1. Germline trimming cut 4 bases from V and 6 bases from J; bases unmatched to any gene: 6. Germline values: CDR1 LGHDT, CDR2 YNNKEL (reference sequence). This CDR3 contains 14 residues. The chain's CDR3 is CASSPDRELQPQHF. The DNA of the CDR3 is TGTGCCAGCAGCCCCGACAGGGAGCTTCAGCCCCAGCATTTT.

The chain recombines TRBV30 with TRBJ2-2; D is perhaps TRBD2 (6 bases). From germline, CDR1 is GTSNPN and CDR2 SVGIG (reference sequence). V gave up 3 bases and J gave up 1 base, with 9 bases separating them. The CDR3 consists of 14 residues. CDR3 nucleotide sequence: TGTGCCTGGAGACTTAGCGGGAACACCGGGGAGCTGTTTTTT. This gives the protein CAWRLSGNTGELFF.

The chain is built from TRBV10-3 and TRBJ1-2, with D unclear. Germline CDR1 reads ENHRY; CDR2 reads SYGVKD. The length of the CDR3 is 16 residues. The germline V and J ends were trimmed by 0 bases and 1 base, with 12 bases remaining between them. The CDR3 spells CAISESNVAFNYGYTF. Written as DNA, the CDR3 is TGTGCCATCAGTGAGTCAAATGTAGCATTTAACTATGGCTACACCTTC.

The chain employs TRBV30 and TRBJ1-6; 8 bases are shared with TRBD1. Germline V lookup: CDR1 GTSNPN, CDR2 SVGIG (reference sequence). V lost 7 bases to trimming and J lost 6 bases; unmatched junction nucleotides: 8. The CDR3 loop spans 14 amino acids. The CDR3 loop reads CALNQGAANSPLHF. CDR3 sequence (DNA): TGTGCCTTGAACCAGGGGGCGGCTAATTCACCCCTCCACTTT.